A selection of T cell receptor beta chains follows, all from one sample in a study of response to subunit inactivated influenza vaccine. TCRdb re-called the RT-PCR reads with MiXCR, one entry per CDR3 protein. The sample lists more than 500,000 distinct CDR3 sequences; around 10% were seen once. This same sample was also taken into another study, of T cells expressing NK-cell markers.

The source material was PBMCs from blood, sampled on the day of vaccination. The receptors derive from a middle-aged man who received an inactivated influenza vaccine. CDR3s include the opening cysteine and the closing phenylalanine or tryptophan. A D gene is named only where the DNA matches it firmly. Only some rows state a clone size, as once, few, many or a class for expanded clones.

many,NA,TRBV6-5,TRBJ2-2,CASSYSGLSGELFF,TGTGCCAGCAGTTACTCGGGCTTGTCCGGGGAGCTGTTTTTT
few,TRBD2,TRBV4-2,TRBJ2-6,CASSEILAGGTGGANVLTF,TGTGCCAGCAGCGAAATACTAGCGGGGGGAACGGGAGGGGCCAACGTCCTGACTTTC
many,TRBD1,TRBV11-1,TRBJ1-2,CASSYQTGSDGYTF,TGTGCCAGCAGCTACCAGACAGGGTCGGATGGCTACACCTTC
NA,NA,TRBV5-5,TRBJ2-5,CASTIGGPRQETQYF,TGTGCCAGCACCATTGGGGGACCGAGACAAGAGACCCAGTACTTC
many,NA,TRBV20-1,TRBJ2-3,CSARDWAGTDTQYF,TGCAGTGCTAGAGATTGGGCGGGCACAGATACGCAGTATTTT
few,NA,TRBV7-9,TRBJ1-2,CASSSQGLRTF,TGTGCCAGCAGCTCACAAGGGTTGAGGACCTTC
NA,TRBD2,TRBV7-2,TRBJ2-1,CASSLGGRRQFF,TGTGCCAGCAGCTTAGGCGGGAGACGGCAGTTCTTC
NA,NA,TRBV7-9,TRBJ1-1,CASRAVAGRLNTEAFF,TGTGCCAGCAGGGCTGTTGCAGGTCGGCTGAACACTGAAGCTTTCTTT
NA,NA,TRBV14,TRBJ1-1,CASSPRGGGPEAFF,TGTGCCAGCAGCCCGAGGGGCGGGGGGCCTGAAGCTTTCTTT
NA,TRBD1,TRBV18,TRBJ2-7,CASSPPGQASYEQYF,TGTGCCAGCTCACCCCCCGGACAGGCCTCCTACGAGCAGTACTTC
NA,NA,TRBV5-1,TRBJ2-7,CASSSHGAYEQYF,TGCGCCAGCAGCTCCCATGGGGCCTACGAGCAGTACTTC
NA,NA,TRBV28,TRBJ1-5,CASSLEFYQPQHF,TGTGCCAGCAGCCTAGAGTTTTATCAGCCCCAGCATTTT
NA,NA,TRBV5-1,TRBJ2-7,CASRKGGFSSYEQYF,TGCGCCAGCAGAAAGGGGGGATTTAGCTCCTACGAGCAGTACTTC
few,NA,TRBV18,TRBJ2-6,CASSPILQVISGANVLTF,TGTGCCAGCTCACCAATATTACAGGTGATCTCTGGGGCCAACGTCCTGACTTTC
NA,TRBD1,TRBV6-1,TRBJ1-4,CASSEQTGQGFSSSEKLFF,TGTGCCAGCAGCGAGCAAACGGGACAGGGATTTTCGTCTAGTGAAAAACTGTTTTTT
NA,TRBD1,TRBV2,TRBJ1-4,CASSEQGVANEKLFF,TGTGCCAGCAGTGAACAGGGGGTCGCTAATGAAAAACTGTTTTTT
few,NA,TRBV30,TRBJ2-3,CAWSSQIRTDTQYF,TGTGCCTGGAGTTCCCAGATTCGCACAGATACGCAGTATTTT
NA,NA,TRBV12-3/TRBV12-4,TRBJ2-1,CASSPGLWGRNNEQFF,TGTGCCAGCAGTCCAGGGCTATGGGGGAGGAACAATGAGCAGTTCTTC
many,TRBD2,TRBV6-2/TRBV6-3,TRBJ2-3,CASSRLAGGTDTQYF,TGTGCCAGCAGCCGACTAGCGGGGGGGACAGATACGCAGTATTTT
NA,TRBD1,TRBV6-5,TRBJ2-7,CASSYVTGTGYHEQYF,TGTGCCAGCAGTTACGTTACCGGGACAGGGTACCACGAGCAGTACTTC
few,TRBD1,TRBV28,TRBJ2-7,CASSAGTGYEQYF,TGTGCCAGCAGTGCCGGGACAGGGTACGAGCAGTACTTC
few,NA,TRBV4-3,TRBJ2-3,CASSQPGDSTDTQYF,TGCGCCAGCAGCCAACCGGGGGACAGCACAGATACGCAGTATTTT
few,NA,TRBV5-1,TRBJ1-1,CASSLTGRIMNTEAFF,TGCGCCAGCAGCCTGACAGGCCGAATCATGAACACTGAAGCTTTCTTT
few,TRBD2,TRBV20-1,TRBJ2-7,CSARDSTSGTYEQYF,TGCAGTGCTAGAGATTCAACTAGCGGAACCTACGAGCAGTACTTC
few,NA,TRBV29-1,TRBJ2-7,CSVNQGYEQYF,TGCAGCGTTAATCAGGGTTACGAGCAGTACTTC
few,NA,TRBV7-2,TRBJ2-1,CASSPVVGGVGNEQFF,TGTGCCAGCAGCCCCGTTGTGGGGGGAGTAGGCAATGAGCAGTTCTTC
NA,TRBD1,TRBV28,TRBJ2-7,CASGSGQGVGEQYF,TGTGCCAGCGGTTCGGGACAGGGGGTAGGCGAGCAGTACTTC
NA,TRBD2,TRBV7-2,TRBJ2-3,CASSLIILAGVNTQYF,TGTGCCAGCAGCTTAATCATACTAGCGGGGGTGAATACGCAGTATTTT
many,TRBD1,TRBV20-1,TRBJ2-5,CSARDSRFGTGETQYF,TGCAGTGCTAGAGATAGTAGGTTTGGGACAGGGGAGACCCAGTACTTC
few,TRBD2,TRBV18,TRBJ2-7,CASSPPNSGGNEQYF,TGTGCCAGCTCACCACCAAATAGCGGGGGAAACGAGCAGTACTTC
many,NA,TRBV15,TRBJ1-2,CATSIPVGEDYTF,TGTGCCACCAGCATCCCGGTCGGGGAAGACTACACCTTC
NA,TRBD2,TRBV7-3,TRBJ2-5,CASSAIAGGRETQYF,TGTGCCAGCAGCGCAATAGCGGGAGGGAGAGAGACCCAGTACTTC
NA,NA,TRBV7-8,TRBJ1-1,CASSPTRTEAFF,TGTGCCAGCAGTCCCACCAGAACGGAAGCTTTCTTT
few,NA,TRBV12-3/TRBV12-4,TRBJ2-1,CATADRSSYNEQFF,TGTGCCACCGCTGACAGGAGCTCCTACAATGAGCAGTTCTTC
few,NA,TRBV5-1,TRBJ2-1,CASRGLTAGNEQFF,TGCGCCAGCAGGGGACTTACCGCTGGCAATGAGCAGTTCTTC
NA,NA,TRBV14,TRBJ2-5,CASSSQGPETQYF,TGTGCCAGCAGCTCCCAGGGGCCGGAGACCCAGTACTTC
NA,NA,TRBV9,TRBJ2-3,CASSVEHLNTDTQYF,TGTGCCAGCAGCGTCGAGCACCTTAACACAGATACGCAGTATTTT